This T cell receptor beta chain was captured by sequencing in a study of brain T cells in children with intractable seizures. As regards this clone: An end of the junction differs from the germline gene, which may be a read error. In the same sample, other DNA sequences code for this CDR3.

The CDR3 has 14 amino acids. Germline lookup yields CDR1 MDHEN and CDR2 SYDVKM. Libraries were prepared by immunoSEQ multiplex PCR; TCRdb keeps only in-frame clonotypes and omits some of them. The data show about 120,000 clones, 94% seen once. This receptor was obtained from a boy under two years old with hemimegalencephaly and intractable seizures. Sequenced here: peripheral blood, sampled at surgery. The chain is built from TRBV28 and TRBJ2-3; D might be TRBD1 (5 bases). CDR3 nucleotides: TGTGCCAGCAACCTTGACAGTAGGGCAGATACGCAATATTTT. It encodes CASNLDSRADTQYF. The variable domain in full, with the rest retrieved from reference TRBV28 and TRBJ2-3, is DVKVTQSSRYLVKRTGEKVFLECVQDMDHENMFWYRQDPGLGLRLIYFSYDVKMKEKGDIPEGYSVSREKKERFSLILESASTNQTSMYLCASNLDSRADTQYFGPGTRLTVL.